This T cell receptor (beta chain) is from a study of blood T cell repertoires in COVID-19. Background on the study: The samples span acute and convalescent COVID-19 from the United States, Italy and Spain. Sources were T cells, B-cell-depleted T cells, or PBMCs; the material itself was cDNA or gDNA.

CDR1 is MDHEN and CDR2 is SYDVKM in the germline V gene. CDR3 size: 12 residues. V was trimmed by 8 bases and J by 4 bases, leaving 9 bases between them. Under the authors' procedure: Reference gene primer amplification gave estimated nucleated cell counts. Assay used: immunoSEQ multiplex PCR; TCRdb lists only in-frame clones, some missing. The D gene and trimming were derived from the DNA, and the V and J assignments and clone size from that table. The data hold under 250,000 clones, with roughly 80% observed a single time. The sample was peripheral blood. The J gene is TRBJ1-3, the V gene TRBV28, with D uncertain. This clonotype was sampled from a woman aged 18-29 years with acute or convalescent COVID-19. Here the CDR3 reads CASLKPGNTIYF. The CDR3 DNA reads TGTGCCAGCCTAAAACCAGGAAACACCATATATTTT.